This TCR beta chain was identified in a study of blood T cell repertoires in COVID-19. Study context: From T cells, B-cell-depleted T cells, or PBMCs came the material, which was cDNA or gDNA.

A remark on this clone: At one of its ends the junction is not consistent with the germline gene, which may arise from a read error.

Assignment of participants to cohorts was predicated upon participant-reported clinical history. Symptom resolution, clearance, or two negative PCRs marked donors in Cohort 3 as recovered. Germline CDR1 and CDR2: SGHDN and FVKESK. This CDR3 is built from 15 residues. Libraries were prepared by immunoSEQ multiplex PCR; TCRdb keeps only in-frame clonotypes and omits some of them. Of 200,000 to 250,000 clones listed, about 90% are singletons. The J gene is TRBJ2-7, the V gene TRBV14; a possible D gene is TRBD1 (6 bases). The source is a man aged 25-45 years who had recovered from COVID-19. The sequencing input was PBMCs or T cells enriched from blood (not recorded which). CDR3 sequence reads: CASSQLQGPSYERYF. CDR3 sequence (DNA): TGTGCCAGCAGCCAGCTACAGGGCCCCTCCTACGAGCGGTACTTC.